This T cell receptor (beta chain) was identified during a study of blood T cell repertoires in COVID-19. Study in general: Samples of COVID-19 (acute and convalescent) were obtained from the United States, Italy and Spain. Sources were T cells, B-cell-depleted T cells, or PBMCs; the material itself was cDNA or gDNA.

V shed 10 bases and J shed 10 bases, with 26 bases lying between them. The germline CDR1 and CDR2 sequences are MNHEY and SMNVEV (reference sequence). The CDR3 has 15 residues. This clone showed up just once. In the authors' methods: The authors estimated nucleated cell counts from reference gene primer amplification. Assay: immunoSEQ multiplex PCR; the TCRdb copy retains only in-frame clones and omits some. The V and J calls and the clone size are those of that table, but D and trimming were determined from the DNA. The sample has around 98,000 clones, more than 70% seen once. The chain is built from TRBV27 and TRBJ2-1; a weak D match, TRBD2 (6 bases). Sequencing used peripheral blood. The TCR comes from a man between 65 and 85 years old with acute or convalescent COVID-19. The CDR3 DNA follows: TGTGCCACGGTGAGGGACTCGCCTTTAAACGGGGAGCAGTTCTTC. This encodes CATVRDSPLNGEQFF.